The clone carrying this T cell receptor beta chain was recorded a few times. This specimen comes from a study of T cell repertoires in cytomegalovirus infection. The length of the CDR3 is 16 residues. V was shortened by 6 bases and J by 1 base, with 17 bases between the two germline ends. CDR1 is LNHNV and CDR2 is YYDKDF in the germline V gene (reference sequence). Via MiXCR, TCRdb re-called the reads, giving one row per CDR3 protein. Here the sample spans 680,000 or so distinct CDR3 sequences, under 40% being singletons. The chain recombines TRBV15 with TRBJ2-3; either TRBD1 or TRBD2 may supply D (6 bases each). The source of this sequence is a human donor in good health (CMV status not recorded). Some clones in this sample may be carry-over from other donors' samples. Sequences were obtained from PBMCs. Here the CDR3 DNA reads TGTGCCACCAGGTCGTTAGGGAGGACAGGCACAGATACGCAGTATTTT. It is translated as CATRSLGRTGTDTQYF.